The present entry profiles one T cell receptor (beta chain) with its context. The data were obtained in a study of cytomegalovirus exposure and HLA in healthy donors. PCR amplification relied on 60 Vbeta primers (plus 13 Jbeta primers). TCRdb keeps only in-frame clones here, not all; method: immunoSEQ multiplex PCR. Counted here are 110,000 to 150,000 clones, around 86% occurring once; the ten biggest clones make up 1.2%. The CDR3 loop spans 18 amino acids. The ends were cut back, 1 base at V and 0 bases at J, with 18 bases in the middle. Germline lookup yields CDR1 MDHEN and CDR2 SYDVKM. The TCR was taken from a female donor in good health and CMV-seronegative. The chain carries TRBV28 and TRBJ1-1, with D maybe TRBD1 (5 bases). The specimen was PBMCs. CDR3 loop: CASSLLSRVNSLNTEAFF. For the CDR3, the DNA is TGTGCCAGCAGTTTATTATCCAGGGTCAACTCTCTGAACACTGAAGCTTTCTTT.